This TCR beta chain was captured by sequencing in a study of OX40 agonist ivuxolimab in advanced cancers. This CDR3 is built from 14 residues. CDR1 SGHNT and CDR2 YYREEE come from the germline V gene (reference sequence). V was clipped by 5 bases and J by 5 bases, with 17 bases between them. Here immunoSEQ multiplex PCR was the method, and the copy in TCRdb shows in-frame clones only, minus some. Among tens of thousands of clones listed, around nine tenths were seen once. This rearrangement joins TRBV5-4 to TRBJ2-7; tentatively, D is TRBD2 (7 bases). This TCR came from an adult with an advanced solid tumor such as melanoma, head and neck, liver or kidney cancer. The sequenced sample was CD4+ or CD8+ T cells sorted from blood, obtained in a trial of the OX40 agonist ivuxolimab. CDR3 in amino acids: CASRTSPGGDEQYF. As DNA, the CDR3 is TGTGCCAGCAGAACCTCGCCGGGGGGCGACGAGCAGTACTTC. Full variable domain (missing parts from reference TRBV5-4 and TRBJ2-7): ETGVTQSPTHLIKTRGQQVTLRCSSQSGHNTVSWYQQALGQGPQFIFQYYREEENGRGNFPPRFSGLQFPNYSSELNVNALELDDSALYLCASRTSPGGDEQYFGPGTRLTVT.